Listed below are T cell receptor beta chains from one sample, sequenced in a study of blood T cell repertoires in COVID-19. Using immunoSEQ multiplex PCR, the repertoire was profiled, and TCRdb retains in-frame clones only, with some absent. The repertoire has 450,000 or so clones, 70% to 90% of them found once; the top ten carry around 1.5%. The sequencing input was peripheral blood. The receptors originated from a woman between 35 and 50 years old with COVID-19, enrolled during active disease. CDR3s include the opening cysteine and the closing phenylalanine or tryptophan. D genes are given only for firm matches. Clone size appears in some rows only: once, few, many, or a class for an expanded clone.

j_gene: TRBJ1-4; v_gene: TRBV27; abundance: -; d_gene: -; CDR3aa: CASSTSYNEKLFF; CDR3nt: TGTGCCAGCAGTACGAGCTATAATGAAAAACTGTTTTTT
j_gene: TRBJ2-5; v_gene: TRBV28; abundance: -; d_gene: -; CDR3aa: CASSLSSVQETQYF; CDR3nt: TGTGCCAGCAGTTTATCGAGTGTTCAAGAGACCCAGTACTTC
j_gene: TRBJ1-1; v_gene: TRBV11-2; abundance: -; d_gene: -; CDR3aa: CASSRQSGRTEAFF; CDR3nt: TGTGCCAGCAGCCGCCAGTCGGGGAGGACTGAAGCTTTCTTT
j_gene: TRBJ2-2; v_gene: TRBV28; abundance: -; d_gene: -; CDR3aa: CASTPQGRTGELFF; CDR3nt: TGTGCCAGCACTCCACAGGGTAGGACCGGGGAGCTGTTTTTT
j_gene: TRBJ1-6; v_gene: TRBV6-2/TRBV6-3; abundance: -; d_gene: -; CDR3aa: CASSYGLFNSPLHF; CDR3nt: TGTGCCAGCAGTTATGGACTTTTTAATTCACCCCTCCACTTT
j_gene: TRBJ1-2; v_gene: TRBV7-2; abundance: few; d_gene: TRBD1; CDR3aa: CASSLASGQQNYGYTF; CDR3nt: TGTGCCAGCAGCTTAGCCTCGGGACAGCAAAACTATGGCTACACCTTC
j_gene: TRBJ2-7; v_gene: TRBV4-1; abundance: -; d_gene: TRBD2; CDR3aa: CASSRGLAGVLYEQYF; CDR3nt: TGCGCCAGCAGCCGCGGACTAGCGGGAGTACTATACGAGCAGTACTTC
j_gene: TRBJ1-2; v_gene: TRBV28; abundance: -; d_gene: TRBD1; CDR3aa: CASSPTGAYGYTF; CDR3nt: TGTGCCAGCAGCCCGACAGGGGCCTATGGCTACACCTTC
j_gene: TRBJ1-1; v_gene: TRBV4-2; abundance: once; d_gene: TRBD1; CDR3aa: CASSQDRGDTEAFF; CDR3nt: TGTGCCAGCAGCCAAGACAGGGGGGACACTGAAGCTTTCTTT
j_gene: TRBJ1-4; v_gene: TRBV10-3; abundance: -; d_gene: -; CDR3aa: CAISESSIANEKLFF; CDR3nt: TGTGCCATCAGTGAGTCGTCAATAGCTAATGAAAAACTGTTTTTT
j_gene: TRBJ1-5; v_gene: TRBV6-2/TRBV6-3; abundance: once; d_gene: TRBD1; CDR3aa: CASSYPGQGNQPQHF; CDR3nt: TGTGCCAGCAGTTACCCTGGACAGGGGAATCAGCCCCAGCATTTT
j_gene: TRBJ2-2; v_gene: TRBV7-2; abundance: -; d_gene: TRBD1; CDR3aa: CASSSTGANTGELFF; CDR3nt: TGTGCCAGCAGCTCAACAGGGGCGAACACCGGGGAGCTGTTTTTT
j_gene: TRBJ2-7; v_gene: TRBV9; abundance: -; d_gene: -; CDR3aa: CASSPNSRALGEQYF; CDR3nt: TGTGCCAGCAGCCCCAATTCGAGGGCCCTAGGCGAGCAGTACTTC